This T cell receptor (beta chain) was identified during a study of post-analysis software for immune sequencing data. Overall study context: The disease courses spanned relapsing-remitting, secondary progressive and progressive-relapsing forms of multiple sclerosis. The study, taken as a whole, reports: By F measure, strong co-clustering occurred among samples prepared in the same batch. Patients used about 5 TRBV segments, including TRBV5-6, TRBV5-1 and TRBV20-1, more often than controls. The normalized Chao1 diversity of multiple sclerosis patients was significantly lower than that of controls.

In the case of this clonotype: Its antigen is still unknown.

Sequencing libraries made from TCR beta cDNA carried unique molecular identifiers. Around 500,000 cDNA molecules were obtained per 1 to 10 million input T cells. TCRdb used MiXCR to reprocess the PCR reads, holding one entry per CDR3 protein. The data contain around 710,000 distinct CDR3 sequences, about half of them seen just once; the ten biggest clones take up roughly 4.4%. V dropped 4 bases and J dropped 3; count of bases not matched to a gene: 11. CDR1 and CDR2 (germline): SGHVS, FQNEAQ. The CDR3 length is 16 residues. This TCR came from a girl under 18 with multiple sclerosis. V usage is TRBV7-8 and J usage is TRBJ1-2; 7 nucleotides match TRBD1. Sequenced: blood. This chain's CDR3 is CASSSGQVGTDYGYTF. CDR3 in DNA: TGTGCCAGCAGCTCAGGACAAGTTGGGACAGACTATGGCTACACCTTC. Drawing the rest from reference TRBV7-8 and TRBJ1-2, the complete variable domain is GAGVSQSPRYKVAKRGQDVALRCDPISGHVSLFWYQQALGQGPEFLTYFQNEAQLDKSGLPSDRFFAERPEGSVSTLKIQRTQQEDSAVYLCASSSGQVGTDYGYTFGSGTRLTVV.